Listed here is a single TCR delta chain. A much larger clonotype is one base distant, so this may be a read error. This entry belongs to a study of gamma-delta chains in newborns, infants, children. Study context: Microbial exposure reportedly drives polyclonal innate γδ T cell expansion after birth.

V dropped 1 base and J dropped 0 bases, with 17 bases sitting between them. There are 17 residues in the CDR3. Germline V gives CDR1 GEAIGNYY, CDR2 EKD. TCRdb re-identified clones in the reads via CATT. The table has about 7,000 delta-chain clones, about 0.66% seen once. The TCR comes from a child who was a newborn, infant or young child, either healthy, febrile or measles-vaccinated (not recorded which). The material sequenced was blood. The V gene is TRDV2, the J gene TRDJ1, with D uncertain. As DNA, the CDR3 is TGTGCCTGTGACACGCGAGGGACAAAAAAATACACCGATAAACTCATCTTT. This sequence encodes CACDTRGTKKYTDKLIF.